The 5 T cell receptor beta chains listed next were all sequenced from one sample in a study of blood T cells in healthy people across ages. PCR was performed a second time for about 7 to 11 cycles using a sample-barcoded 5' primer and a J-beta primer mix. Each CDR3 protein gets one entry after TCRdb re-called the 5' RACE reads with MiXCR. The data hold over 1,300,000 distinct CDR3 sequences, with approximately 60% observed a single time. Sequenced input: blood. The origin of the receptors is a man aged 18 to 29 in good health.

This clonotype was seen a handful of times. J is TRBJ2-1 and V is TRBV27, with D possibly TRBD1 on 6 matching bases. V lost 6 bases, J lost 4 bases, and 13 bases lay in between. From germline, CDR1 is MNHEY and CDR2 SMNVEV (reference sequence). The CDR3 extends over 14 amino acids. CDR3 sequence: CASSLPGAYNEQFF. The CDR3 nucleotides are TGTGCCAGCAGCTTACCAGGGGCGTACAATGAGCAGTTCTTC.

This clonotype was seen more than once but under ten times. The chain uses TRBV12-3 or TRBV12-4 and TRBJ2-3; either TRBD1 or TRBD2 may supply D (5 bases each). V was cut by 2 bases and J by 9 bases, with 15 bases left in between. This CDR3 comprises 14 residues. CDR3 amino acids: CASSLKGPQATQYF. In DNA, the CDR3 is TGTGCCAGCAGTTTAAAGGGACCCCAAGCCACGCAGTATTTT.

The J gene is TRBJ2-1, the V gene TRBV20-1, with 8 bases fitting TRBD2. From germline, CDR1 is DFQATT and CDR2 SNEGSKA (reference sequence). The CDR3 spans 17 residues. V was pared by 0 bases and J by 7 bases, with 14 bases of the junction left unmatched. The CDR3 sequence: CSARDRGTGGPGNEQFF. CDR3 bases: TGCAGTGCTAGAGATAGGGGAACGGGGGGGCCTGGGAATGAGCAGTTCTTC.

CDR3 nucleotide sequence: TGCAGCGTTGAAAACCGGGACAGGGGTGACTATGGCTACACCTTC. It is translated as CSVENRDRGDYGYTF. The chain joins TRBV29-1 to TRBJ1-2, with TRBD1 matching over 10 bases. The CDR3 spans 15 residues. J was trimmed by 3 bases and V by 2 bases; bases with no gene match: 6. The V gene's germline CDR1 is SQVTM and CDR2 ANQGSEA.

This clonotype was observed once. The CDR3 nucleotides read TGCGCCAGCAGCCTCGCGAGTAGCGGGGTAGAGCAGTACTTC. This gives the protein CASSLASSGVEQYF. The chain employs TRBV4-1 and TRBJ2-7; the match to TRBD2 covers 8 bases. Germline V gives CDR1 MGHRA, CDR2 YSYEKL. Germline trimming cut 4 bases from V and 7 bases from J; bases unmatched to any gene: 9. The CDR3 runs to 14 residues.